One and the same sample provided the 31 T cell receptor beta chains below, sequenced in a study of cytomegalovirus exposure and HLA in healthy donors. Vbeta (60) and Jbeta (13) primers were used in the PCR. Produced via immunoSEQ multiplex PCR; TCRdb's table is partial and in-frame only. This sample has 150,000 to 200,000 clones; 65% to 80% occur once, and the top ten carry under 0.75%. Sequencing input: PBMCs. The receptors stem from a woman between 40 and 50 years old in good health and CMV-seronegative.

The DNA of the CDR3 is TGTGCCAGCAGCCTAAGCGGGAGACCCTACGAGCAGTACTTC. Protein sequence: CASSLSGRPYEQYF. The chain uses TRBV4-2 and TRBJ2-7, with TRBD2 identical over 8 bases. The V gene end was trimmed by 4 bases and the J gene end by 2 bases; junction bases not matched to a gene: 4. From germline, CDR1 is LGHNA and CDR2 YNFKEQ. The CDR3 contains 14 residues.

The chain couples TRBV19 to TRBJ2-7; 7 bases fit TRBD2. V shed 3 bases, J shed 3 bases, and the junction held 5 bases outside the gene matches. The CDR3 is 14 amino acids. Germline V gene sequence: CDR1 LNHDA, CDR2 SQIVND (reference sequence). The CDR3 DNA sequence: TGTGCCAGTAGTATGTCTAGCGGCTTCTACGAGCAGTACTTC. This codes for CASSMSSGFYEQYF.

The V and J genes are TRBV6-1 and TRBJ1-5; 8 positions match TRBD1. CDR1 is MNHNS and CDR2 is SASEGT in the germline V gene. This CDR3 has 15 amino acids. V shed 6 bases, J shed 2 bases, and the junction held 6 bases outside the gene matches. The CDR3 protein is CASRPQGAGNQPQHF. The CDR3 DNA follows: TGTGCCAGCAGACCTCAGGGGGCCGGCAATCAGCCCCAGCATTTT.

This clone was recorded only once. V gene TRBV5-6 combines with J gene TRBJ1-2; D is ambiguous. This CDR3 has 12 amino acids. The V gene's germline CDR1 is SGHDT and CDR2 YYEEEE. The V gene lost 7 bases and the J gene lost 4 bases, with 11 bases spanning the gap. CDR3 region: CASGSTGYGYTF. The CDR3 nucleotides read TGTGCCAGCGGAAGTACGGGCTATGGCTACACCTTC.

In this sample, this clone turned up once. The J gene is TRBJ1-1, the V gene TRBV19, with unresolved D. The V gene's germline CDR1 is LNHDA and CDR2 SQIVND (reference sequence). Trimming took 1 base from V and 0 from J, leaving 12 bases between them. CDR3 length: 16 amino acids. CDR3 sequence: CASSIGSGLLNTEAFF. The CDR3 DNA is TGTGCCAGTAGTATAGGGTCCGGACTCTTGAACACTGAAGCTTTCTTT. Supplemented by reference TRBV19 and TRBJ1-1, the full variable domain reads DGGITQSPKYLFRKEGQNVTLSCEQNLNHDAMYWYRQDPGQGLRLIYYSQIVNDFQKGDIAEGYSVSREKKESFPLTVTSAQKNPTAFYLCASSIGSGLLNTEAFFGQGTRLTVV.

The chain uses TRBV2 and TRBJ2-5; TRBD1 matches 10 bases. The J call may be in error: the DNA end matches TRBJ2-7 better. The CDR3 runs 14 residues. Germline V lookup: CDR1 SNHLY, CDR2 FYNNEI. CDR3: CASKVDRGFYEQYF. The CDR3 DNA follows: TGTGCCAGCAAGGTGGACAGGGGGTTCTACGAGCAGTACTTC.

The chain is built from TRBV19 and TRBJ2-1, with 11 nucleotides matching TRBD2. V trimming: 2 bases; J trimming: 7 bases; junction bases outside the gene matches: 13. The CDR3 spans 18 residues. Per the germline V gene, CDR1 is LNHDA and CDR2 is SQIVND (reference sequence). CDR3 nucleotide sequence: TGTGCCAGTAGTATACTGTCCCCACTAGCGGGAGCTGGGAATGAGCAGTTCTTC. Its protein product is CASSILSPLAGAGNEQFF.

The chain is built from TRBV4-1 and TRBJ2-7; tentatively, D is TRBD1 (5 bases). V was shortened by 2 bases and J by 2 bases, with 10 bases between the two germline ends. The CDR3 is made up of 14 amino acids. Germline lookup yields CDR1 MGHRA and CDR2 YSYEKL. The CDR3 sequence is CASSQTGHPYEQYF. CDR3 nucleotide sequence: TGCGCCAGCAGCCAAACCGGACATCCCTACGAGCAGTACTTC.

The chain has TRBV18 and TRBJ2-5; possibly TRBD1 for D (5 bases). Germline CDR1 and CDR2: KGHSH and LQKENI. The CDR3 is made up of 12 amino acids. Deletions cut 4 bases from V and 3 bases from J, with 6 bases between. The CDR3 loop is CASSRTKETQYF. The CDR3 DNA reads TGTGCCAGCTCACGGACAAAAGAGACCCAGTACTTC.

The chain uses TRBV6-1 and TRBJ2-3; 7 nucleotides line up with TRBD1. The CDR3 covers 15 residues. Germline V CDR1 and CDR2: MNHNS, SASEGT. V was pared by 6 bases and J by 8 bases, with 14 bases of the junction left unmatched. The CDR3 sequence: CASSQETGKRATQYF. The DNA for the CDR3 is TGTGCCAGCAGCCAAGAGACAGGGAAAAGGGCTACGCAGTATTTT.

This chain links TRBV19 with TRBJ2-7, with D tentatively TRBD2 (6 bases). The V gene lost 5 bases and the J gene lost 7 bases, with 12 bases spanning the gap. CDR3 length: 12 residues. Germline assignment: CDR1 LNHDA and CDR2 SQIVND (reference sequence). CDR3 sequence reads: CASSFSGREQYF. CDR3 bases: TGTGCCAGTAGTTTCAGTGGGAGGGAGCAGTACTTC.

V and J are TRBV18 and TRBJ2-5; tentatively, D is TRBD1 (6 bases). V was pared by 6 bases and J by 3 bases, with 14 bases between. There are 14 residues in the CDR3. Germline loops: CDR1 KGHSH, CDR2 LQKENI. The CDR3 DNA follows: TGTGCCAGCTCCTTTGGACAGAGCAAAGAGACCCAGTACTTC. Translating gives CASSFGQSKETQYF.

This clone was observed a single time. Written as DNA, the CDR3 is TGTGCCAGCAGTTACTCCCAGGGATTAGGGGCCTACGAGCAGTACTTC. Its translation is CASSYSQGLGAYEQYF. The chain employs TRBV6-6 and TRBJ2-7; a possible D gene is TRBD1 (5 bases). Germline CDR1 reads MNHNY; CDR2 reads SVGAGI (reference sequence). V lost 0 bases, J lost 2 bases, and 14 bases lay in between. The CDR3 contains 16 residues.

This chain joins TRBV6-5 and TRBJ2-1, with 7 bases that match TRBD2. CDR1 is MNHEY, CDR2 SVGAGI, per germline. The CDR3 has 16 amino acids. J gave up 3 bases and V 2 bases, and 7 bases lay outside the gene matches. The DNA for the CDR3 is TGTGCCAGCAGTTACGGGGCGGGAGATCTCTACAATGAGCAGTTCTTC. Translated, it gives CASSYGAGDLYNEQFF.

The chain carries TRBV6-5 and TRBJ1-3; the D is unclear. The CDR3 length is 15 residues. The ends were cut back, 5 bases at V and 0 bases at J, with 11 bases in the middle. Germline V gene data show CDR1 as MNHEY and CDR2 as SVGAGI. The CDR3 loop reads CASSPSGHSGNTIYF. CDR3 in DNA: TGTGCCAGCAGTCCTTCAGGCCACTCTGGAAACACCATATATTTT.

The chain couples TRBV2 to TRBJ2-5; the match to TRBD2 covers 10 bases. CDR1 is SNHLY and CDR2 is FYNNEI in the germline V gene. The CDR3 is 15 residues long. Trimming at V came to 2 bases and at J to 7 bases, leaving 7 bases not matched to a gene. The DNA of the CDR3 is TGTGCCAGCAGTGAACTAGCGGGAGTCCTCGGGACCCAGTACTTC. It is translated as CASSELAGVLGTQYF. The full variable domain, in which reference TRBV2 and TRBJ2-5 provide the parts outside the CDR3, is EPEVTQTPSHQVTQMGQEVILRCVPISNHLYFYWYRQILGQKVEFLVSFYNNEISEKSEIFDDQFSVERPDGSNFTLKIRSTKLEDSAMYFCASSELAGVLGTQYFGPGTRLLVL.

The rearrangement links TRBV5-1 to TRBJ2-5; D may be TRBD1 (7 bases). The CDR3 extends over 15 amino acids. The germline V gene encodes CDR1 SGHRS and CDR2 YFSETQ. V was clipped by 4 bases and J by 3 bases, with 16 bases between them. The CDR3 protein is CASSPRQGGEETQYF. The CDR3 nucleotides are TGCGCCAGCAGCCCACGACAGGGAGGCGAAGAGACCCAGTACTTC.

This clone was observed a handful of times. The chain carries TRBV4-3 and TRBJ1-2; the match to TRBD1 covers 7 bases. J lost 10 bases, V lost 0 bases, and 14 bases had no gene match. Germline CDR1 LGHNA, CDR2 YSLEER. The CDR3 loop spans 16 amino acids. The CDR3 protein is CASSQEFEGALDFYTF. Written as DNA, the CDR3 is TGCGCCAGCAGCCAAGAATTTGAGGGGGCGCTTGATTTCTACACCTTC.

The chain joins TRBV11-3 to TRBJ1-1; D not resolved. The germline CDR1 and CDR2 sequences are SGHNT and YENEEA. V dropped 3 bases and J dropped 5 bases, with 13 bases sitting between them. The CDR3 sequence is 14 residues long. The CDR3 DNA is TGTGCCAGCAGCTTCCGTACACAGTTAACTGAAGCTTTCTTT. Protein: CASSFRTQLTEAFF.

The chain has TRBV5-1 and TRBJ2-3; the match to TRBD2 covers 9 bases. With V trimmed by 0 bases and J by 2 bases, 4 bases remained unmatched. Germline values: CDR1 SGHRS, CDR2 YFSETQ. The CDR3 is 16 residues long. CDR3 DNA: TGCGCCAGCAGCTTGGGTAGCGGGAGAAACACAGATACGCAGTATTTT. The encoded protein is CASSLGSGRNTDTQYF.

J is TRBJ2-7 and V is TRBV11-2, with 7 nucleotides matching TRBD1. CDR3 length: 12 amino acids. Germline trimming cut 3 bases from V and 7 bases from J; bases unmatched to any gene: 3. The germline CDR1 and CDR2 sequences are SGHAT and FQNNGV. The DNA for the CDR3 is TGTGCCAGCAGCTTTCCAGGGGGAGAGCAGTACTTC. Translating gives CASSFPGGEQYF.

The chain joins TRBV5-4 to TRBJ1-1, with 8 bases aligning to TRBD1. The ends lost 1 base at V and 3 bases at J; junction bases unmatched: 2. Germline CDR1 and CDR2: SGHNT and YYREEE (reference sequence). This CDR3 is 14 amino acids long. The CDR3 loop reads CASSLRQGYTEAFF. The CDR3 nucleotides read TGTGCCAGCAGCTTGAGACAGGGGTACACTGAAGCTTTCTTT.

The V call is TRBV30, the J call TRBJ1-2; D possibly corresponds to TRBD1 (6 bases). V gave up 2 bases and J gave up 8 bases, with 15 bases separating them. The germline V gene has CDR1 GTSNPN and CDR2 SVGIG (reference sequence). CDR3 length equals 13 residues. The CDR3 sequence: CAWSFARGYGYTF. The CDR3 nucleotides read TGTGCCTGGAGTTTCGCCAGGGGATACGGCTACACCTTC.

This chain connects TRBV19 to TRBJ1-3, with D tentatively TRBD1 (5 bases). The CDR3 totals 15 residues. V was trimmed by 8 bases and J by 1 base, leaving 15 bases between them. Germline loops: CDR1 LNHDA, CDR2 SQIVND (reference sequence). The CDR3 reads CASRAGHLSGNTIYF. The CDR3 nucleotides are TGTGCCAGTCGAGCAGGGCATCTTTCTGGAAACACCATATATTTT.

This sequence joins TRBV10-2 and TRBJ2-3; TRBD1 is a possible D gene (6 bases). This CDR3 is 12 amino acids long. V was cut by 5 bases and J by 4 bases, with 7 bases left in between. CDR1 and CDR2 (germline): WSHSY, SAAADI. CDR3 nucleotide sequence: TGCGCCAGCAGTAACAGGGCAGATACGCAGTATTTT. Protein: CASSNRADTQYF.

The chain combines TRBV28 with TRBJ1-1; a weak D match, TRBD1 (5 bases). The CDR3 extends over 16 amino acids. Trimming cost V 7 bases and J 0 bases, with 18 bases left between them. CDR1 is MDHEN, CDR2 SYDVKM, per germline. The CDR3 region has the DNA TGTGCCAGCAATTTTATAACACGGGGGTTGAACACTGAAGCTTTCTTT. Amino acids: CASNFITRGLNTEAFF. Together with reference TRBV28 and TRBJ1-1, the CDR3 gives the full variable domain: DVKVTQSSRYLVKRTGEKVFLECVQDMDHENMFWYRQDPGLGLRLIYFSYDVKMKEKGDIPEGYSVSREKKERFSLILESASTNQTSMYLCASNFITRGLNTEAFFGQGTRLTVV.

V usage is TRBV28 and J usage is TRBJ1-1; D gene unclear. The length of the CDR3 is 12 residues. The germline gives CDR1 MDHEN, CDR2 SYDVKM. With 6 bases removed from V and 0 bases from J, the gap between germline ends came to 5 bases. The DNA of the CDR3 is TGTGCCAGCAGCTTCTTGAACACTGAAGCTTTCTTT. Translating it yields CASSFLNTEAFF.

Only a few counts were recorded for this clone. DNA of the CDR3: TGTGCCAGCGGGACAGGGGGGCCTCAGCATTTT. It translates to CASGTGGPQHF. This chain uses TRBV6-1 with TRBJ1-5; 11 positions match TRBD1. Germline CDR1 reads MNHNS; CDR2 reads SASEGT. CDR3 length: 11 amino acids. Unmatched junction bases numbered 4, after V lost 8 bases and J lost 13 bases.

CDR3 coding DNA: TGTGCCAGCAGTGAATATGGAGCGTACTATGGCTACACCTTC. It translates to CASSEYGAYYGYTF. The chain uses TRBV25-1 and TRBJ1-2; D unclear. Trimming took 0 bases from V and 3 from J, leaving 8 bases between them. Per germline, CDR1 MGHDK and CDR2 SYGVNS. There are 14 residues in the CDR3.

V and J are TRBV5-4 and TRBJ2-1, with 11 positions matching TRBD2. V trimming: 3 bases; J trimming: 3 bases; junction bases outside the gene matches: 11. Germline values: CDR1 SGHNT, CDR2 YYREEE (reference sequence). This CDR3 has 18 residues. CDR3 in amino acids: CASSSIAGGPGSYNEQFF. For the CDR3, the DNA is TGTGCCAGCAGCTCCATAGCGGGAGGGCCTGGGAGCTACAATGAGCAGTTCTTC.

The chain couples TRBV29-1 to TRBJ1-1; D is undetermined. The CDR3 loop spans 10 amino acids. Per germline, CDR1 SQVTM and CDR2 ANQGSEA. V dropped 6 bases and J dropped 2 bases, with 4 bases sitting between them. CDR3 region: CSVANTEAFF. CDR3 nucleotides: TGCAGCGTAGCTAACACTGAAGCTTTCTTT.